Shown below are 25 T cell receptor beta chains from a single sample sequenced in a study of Ad26.COV2.S vaccination and SARS-CoV-2 variants. TCRdb's table, derived via immunoSEQ multiplex PCR, lists solely in-frame clones and lacks some. Counted here are around 450,000 clones, 75% to 95% occurring once; the ten biggest clones make up 10% to 15%. Described treatment: approximately 18 received Ad26.COV2.S at low or high dose, single or two shots; about 5 received placebo; per-sample allocation not given. Collection of the samples took place on day 63 after the first injection of vaccine or placebo. Specimen: peripheral blood, collected in a trial of Ad26.COV2.S vaccine versus placebo. The receptors were gathered from a person between 18 and 60 years old who received the Ad26.COV2.S COVID-19 vaccine or a placebo.

This clone appeared once. The rearrangement joins TRBV6-1 to TRBJ2-1; 10 bases match TRBD2. Germline CDR1 MNHNS, CDR2 SASEGT. V lost 4 bases to trimming and J lost 7 bases; unmatched junction nucleotides: 10. This CDR3 is 16 amino acids long. In nucleotides, the CDR3 is TGTGCCAGCAGTGCTCTTACTAGCGGGGTGATTAATGAGCAGTTCTTC. Translated, it gives CASSALTSGVINEQFF.

The chain couples TRBV4-2 to TRBJ2-7, with a possible D match to TRBD1 (5 bases). The germline V gene has CDR1 LGHNA and CDR2 YNFKEQ. The V end lost 3 bases, the J end lost 7 bases, and 13 bases lay between the germline ends. The CDR3 runs 13 residues. CDR3 in amino acids: CASSHDDSQEQYF. The CDR3 DNA reads as TGTGCCAGCAGCCACGACGACAGTCAAGAGCAGTACTTC.

The chain couples TRBV6-5 to TRBJ1-2; 7 positions match TRBD1. Per the germline V gene, CDR1 is MNHEY and CDR2 is SVGAGI. This CDR3 contains 14 residues. V trimming: 5 bases; J trimming: 5 bases; junction bases outside the gene matches: 8. The CDR3 reads CASSIPGTEYGYTF. The CDR3 DNA sequence: TGTGCCAGCAGTATACCCGGGACAGAATATGGCTACACCTTC.

This clone was observed once. This sequence joins TRBV29-1 and TRBJ1-2; D possibly corresponds to TRBD1 (5 bases). With 6 bases removed from V and 4 bases from J, the gap between germline ends came to 21 bases. The CDR3 loop spans 15 amino acids. Germline V gene lookup returns CDR1 SQVTM and CDR2 ANQGSEA. CDR3 sequence (DNA): TGCAGCGTCTTCACCCTCCTGGGGCTGACCTATGGCTACACCTTC. Translating gives CSVFTLLGLTYGYTF.

The chain recombines TRBV28 with TRBJ2-5; a weak D match, TRBD1 (5 bases). This CDR3 is built from 13 residues. The germline V gene encodes CDR1 MDHEN and CDR2 SYDVKM. Between the trimmed V and J ends, which lost 5 bases and 5 bases, there was a span of 12 bases. CDR3 DNA sequence: TGTGCCAGCAGTGGGGCCACCGGCGAGACCCAGTACTTC. Translated: CASSGATGETQYF.

The V and J genes are TRBV10-3 and TRBJ1-4, with D unresolved. CDR1 is ENHRY, CDR2 SYGVKD, per germline. The CDR3 spans 15 residues. V lost 3 bases and J 0 bases, leaving 8 bases between the germline ends. CDR3 residues: CAISDSRATNEKLFF. The CDR3 DNA follows: TGTGCCATCAGTGATAGTAGGGCAACTAATGAAAAACTGTTTTTT.

The J gene is TRBJ2-7, the V gene TRBV12-3 or TRBV12-4; 8 nucleotides match TRBD1. This CDR3 is built from 12 residues. V trimming: 6 bases; J trimming: 7 bases; junction bases outside the gene matches: 5. The CDR3 is CASSPDRVEQYF. The CDR3, as DNA: TGTGCCAGCAGCCCGGACAGGGTTGAGCAGTACTTC.

This chain uses TRBV29-1 with TRBJ2-3; the D gene is possibly TRBD2 (6 bases). This CDR3 comprises 14 residues. Trimming took off 4 bases at V and 1 base at J, with 12 bases between the two ends. Germline values: CDR1 SQVTM, CDR2 ANQGSEA. CDR3 sequence (DNA): TGCAGCGTTGGATCGAGCGGGCGCACAGATACGCAGTATTTT. Translated: CSVGSSGRTDTQYF.

This rearrangement joins TRBV5-4 to TRBJ1-2; D not certain. Between the trimmed V and J ends, which lost 4 bases and 4 bases, there was a span of 11 bases. This CDR3 is 13 amino acids long. Germline assignment: CDR1 SGHNT and CDR2 YYREEE (reference sequence). This chain's CDR3 is CASSDAVSYGYTF. The CDR3 nucleotides read TGTGCCAGCAGCGATGCAGTAAGCTATGGCTACACCTTC. Full variable domain (outside the CDR3, taken from reference TRBV5-4 and TRBJ1-2): ETGVTQSPTHLIKTRGQQVTLRCSSQSGHNTVSWYQQALGQGPQFIFQYYREEENGRGNFPPRFSGLQFPNYSSELNVNALELDDSALYLCASSDAVSYGYTFGSGTRLTVV.

The chain employs TRBV5-1 and TRBJ2-1; 13 bases line up with TRBD2. The CDR3 consists of 15 residues. J was trimmed by 7 bases and V by 2 bases; bases with no gene match: 3. The germline gives CDR1 SGHRS, CDR2 YFSETQ. The CDR3 protein is CASSFGLAGVNEQFF. The CDR3, as DNA: TGCGCCAGCAGCTTCGGACTAGCGGGAGTTAATGAGCAGTTCTTC.

This clone has just one count. The rearrangement uses TRBV4-1 and TRBJ2-7; D is perhaps TRBD1 (6 bases). Germline V gene sequence: CDR1 MGHRA, CDR2 YSYEKL. The CDR3 runs to 13 residues. Trimming took off 4 bases at V and 2 bases at J, with 9 bases between the two ends. The CDR3 nucleotides are TGCGCCAGCAGCCCAGGGGTTACCTACGAGCAGTACTTC. It codes for CASSPGVTYEQYF.

The chain joins TRBV5-6 to TRBJ2-1; 12 bases are shared with TRBD2. Germline V gene lookup returns CDR1 SGHDT and CDR2 YYEEEE. With V trimmed by 0 bases and J by 6 bases, 13 bases remained unmatched. The CDR3 consists of 19 residues. The CDR3 DNA reads as TGTGCCAGCAGCTTGGTGGTCGGGCTAGCGGGAGGGATTGTCAATGAGCAGTTCTTC. This sequence encodes CASSLVVGLAGGIVNEQFF.

The genes are TRBV6-5 and TRBJ2-7, with a weak D call TRBD1 (5 bases). V lost 0 bases and J 5 bases, leaving 11 bases between the germline ends. This CDR3 contains 14 residues. CDR1 is MNHEY and CDR2 is SVGAGI in the germline V gene. CDR3 residues: CASSYSRVLNEQYF. In DNA, the CDR3 is TGTGCCAGCAGTTACTCCAGGGTGCTCAACGAGCAGTACTTC.

Remarks on this clone: Additional DNA sequences in this sample encode the identical CDR3. The gene calls are TRBV30 and TRBJ2-7; no definite D call. V lost 0 bases and J lost 4, with 4 bases in between. Germline lookup yields CDR1 GTSNPN and CDR2 SVGIG (reference sequence). CDR3 length: 11 residues. The CDR3 protein is CAWSVRYEQYF. The CDR3 DNA follows: TGTGCCTGGAGTGTACGATACGAGCAGTACTTC.

The chain is built from TRBV3-1 (or the pseudogene TRBV3-2) and TRBJ1-4; TRBD1 matches at 10 bases. Germline values: CDR1 LGHDT, CDR2 YNNKEL (reference sequence). This CDR3 contains 17 residues. V was pared by 2 bases and J by 6 bases, with 9 bases of the junction left unmatched. The CDR3: CASSQRRMTGGYEKLFF. In nucleotides, the CDR3 is TGTGCCAGCAGCCAACGACGTATGACAGGGGGCTATGAAAAACTGTTTTTT.

V and J are TRBV24-1 and TRBJ2-3; the D is unclear. There are 14 residues in the CDR3. Germline loops: CDR1 KGHDR, CDR2 SFDVKD. Trimming shortened V by 1 base and J by 2 bases, and 6 bases separated the two germline ends. The CDR3 bases are TGTGCCACCAGTGATTTTAGGAACACAGATACGCAGTATTTT. Protein: CATSDFRNTDTQYF.

The chain employs TRBV7-9 and TRBJ2-7, with 8 bases identical to TRBD2. After removal of 5 bases from V and 2 bases from J, the junction contained 11 bases not matched to a gene. The CDR3 has 16 amino acids. Germline CDR1 reads SEHNR; CDR2 reads FQNEAQ (reference sequence). CDR3 DNA: TGTGCCAGCAGCCGACTAAGTAGCGGGACCACCTACGAGCAGTACTTC. Amino acids: CASSRLSSGTTYEQYF. The whole variable domain, remainder taken from reference TRBV7-9 and TRBJ2-7, is DTGVSQNPRHKITKRGQNVTFRCDPISEHNRLYWYRQTLGQGPEFLTYFQNEAQLEKSRLLSDRFSAERPKGSFSTLEIQRTEQGDSAMYLCASSRLSSGTTYEQYFGPGTRLTVT.

This clone has only one observation. The rearrangement links TRBV5-6 to TRBJ2-7; D is possibly TRBD1 (6 bases). The ends were cut back, 4 bases at V and 6 bases at J, with 17 bases in the middle. This CDR3 has 14 amino acids. Per germline, CDR1 SGHDT and CDR2 YYEEEE. Written as DNA, the CDR3 is TGTGCCAGCAGCCTGGGACACGGGATGGGCGAGCAGTACTTC. Translating it yields CASSLGHGMGEQYF. Looking up the rest from reference TRBV5-6 and TRBJ2-7 gives the full variable domain: DAGVTQSPTHLIKTRGQQVTLRCSPKSGHDTVSWYQQALGQGPQFIFQYYEEEERQRGNFPDRFSGHQFPNYSSELNVNALLLGDSALYLCASSLGHGMGEQYFGPGTRLTVT.

In the case of this clone: Other nucleotide sequences from this sample produce the same CDR3. Written as DNA, the CDR3 is TGTGCCACCAGCCCGGGACAGGGTTACGAGCAGTACTTC. It codes for CATSPGQGYEQYF. The V and J genes are TRBV24-1 and TRBJ2-7, with 9 bases aligning to TRBD1. The CDR3 has 13 amino acids. Trimming removed 7 bases from V and 4 bases from J; junction bases left unmatched: 4. The germline V gene has CDR1 KGHDR and CDR2 SFDVKD.

V is TRBV4-3 and J is TRBJ2-2; 11 nucleotides match TRBD2. The CDR3 covers 18 residues. After removal of 4 bases from V and 4 bases from J, the junction contained 11 bases not matched to a gene. Germline V gene sequence: CDR1 LGHNA, CDR2 YSLEER. The CDR3 coding sequence is TGCGCCAGCAGCCTCCGCCCCTACGGGACTAGCGGCACCGGGGAGCTGTTTTTT. Translation gives CASSLRPYGTSGTGELFF.

The chain carries TRBV6-2 or TRBV6-3 and TRBJ2-1; 9 bases line up with TRBD2. The CDR3 loop spans 18 amino acids. The V and J ends lost 6 bases and 7 bases, in that order; junction bases with no gene match: 19. The V gene's germline CDR1 is MNHEY and CDR2 SVGEGT. The CDR3 DNA sequence: TGTGCCAGCAGCCGGTGGGGCTGGGATAGCGGGAGAAGAAATGAGCAGTTCTTC. It translates to CASSRWGWDSGRRNEQFF.

The J gene is TRBJ2-3, the V gene TRBV5-1; 9 bases fit TRBD2. Per germline, CDR1 SGHRS and CDR2 YFSETQ. The CDR3 is 17 amino acids. The ends lost 0 bases at V and 0 bases at J; junction bases unmatched: 5. CDR3 sequence reads: CASSLDPSGISTDTQYF. The CDR3 DNA sequence: TGCGCCAGCAGCTTGGACCCTAGCGGGATTAGCACAGATACGCAGTATTTT. The complete variable domain, with remaining parts taken from reference TRBV5-1 and TRBJ2-3, reads KAGVTQTPRYLIKTRGQQVTLSCSPISGHRSVSWYQQTPGQGLQFLFEYFSETQRNKGNFPGRFSGRQFSNSRSEMNVSTLELGDSALYLCASSLDPSGISTDTQYFGPGTRLTVL.

The V and J genes are TRBV5-1 and TRBJ1-2, with 10 bases identical to TRBD1. Trimming at V came to 0 bases and at J to 8 bases, leaving 4 bases not matched to a gene. From germline, CDR1 is SGHRS and CDR2 YFSETQ. CDR3 length: 14 residues. The CDR3 DNA reads TGCGCCAGCAGCTTGGGACAGGGGGCAATCGGCTACACCTTC. Translating it yields CASSLGQGAIGYTF. Full variable domain (remainder filled in from reference TRBV5-1 and TRBJ1-2): KAGVTQTPRYLIKTRGQQVTLSCSPISGHRSVSWYQQTPGQGLQFLFEYFSETQRNKGNFPGRFSGRQFSNSRSEMNVSTLELGDSALYLCASSLGQGAIGYTFGSGTRLTVV.

This chain connects TRBV10-1 to TRBJ2-2; the match to TRBD1 covers 7 bases. V lost 4 bases, J lost 0 bases, and 11 bases stayed unmatched. The CDR3 totals 18 residues. CDR1 and CDR2 from the germline V gene are WNHNN and SYGVQD (reference sequence). CDR3 coding DNA: TGCGCCAGCAGTGTCGAGTACAGGGGCGATGCGAACACCGGGGAGCTGTTTTTT. This sequence encodes CASSVEYRGDANTGELFF.

The chain recombines TRBV7-6 with TRBJ2-7; no clear D gene. The CDR3 extends over 13 amino acids. In germline, CDR1 is SGHVS, CDR2 FNYEAQ. The V end lost 1 base, the J end lost 6 bases, and 10 bases lay between the germline ends. In nucleotides, the CDR3 is TGTGCCAGCAGCTTAGTAGGTAGTTCCGAGCAGTACTTC. The encoded protein is CASSLVGSSEQYF.